The rows below give T cell receptor beta chains drawn from one sample of a study of blood T cells in healthy people across ages. MiXCR, applied by TCRdb to the 5' RACE reads, yields one record per CDR3 protein. The sample shows about a million distinct CDR3 sequences, 51% of them seen only once. The sequenced material came from blood. All receptors come from a woman aged 55-69 years in good health. Both conserved end residues are part of each CDR3. D genes are given only for firm matches. Some rows have no size entry. The others give once, few or many, or a class for an expanded clone.

TRBJ2-1	TRBV11-2	-	-	CASQSIANEQFF	TGTGCCAGTCAGTCTATAGCCAATGAGCAGTTCTTC
TRBJ2-7	TRBV7-9	few	-	CASSLGGGPGREQYF	TGTGCCAGCAGCTTAGGTGGGGGTCCTGGGCGCGAGCAGTACTTC
TRBJ1-4	TRBV4-3	once	-	CASSQARVGVTNEKLFF	TGCGCCAGCAGCCAGGCCCGGGTGGGGGTAACTAATGAAAAACTGTTTTTT
TRBJ2-7	TRBV30	-	-	CAWSVGGLSSYEQYF	TGTGCCTGGAGTGTAGGAGGGCTTAGCTCCTACGAGCAGTACTTC
TRBJ2-1	TRBV7-8	-	TRBD1	CASSLDRGKFF	TGTGCCAGCAGCTTAGACAGGGGGAAGTTCTTC
TRBJ1-2	TRBV7-2	-	-	CASSLRGAGGAYGYTF	TGTGCCAGCAGCTTACGGGGGGCGGGGGGCGCTTATGGCTACACCTTC
TRBJ2-3	TRBV20-1	few	-	CSAPTFTDTQYF	TGCAGTGCTCCGACTTTCACAGATACGCAGTATTTT
TRBJ2-7	TRBV7-6	-	TRBD2	CASSQPLAGISEQYF	TGTGCCAGCAGCCAGCCGCTAGCGGGTATTAGCGAGCAGTACTTC
TRBJ2-7	TRBV29-1	once	TRBD2	CSVRAGLSSYEQYF	TGCAGCGTGAGAGCGGGATTGAGCTCCTACGAGCAGTACTTC
TRBJ2-5	TRBV5-1	once	TRBD2	CASSYSGRGGNEQYF	TGCGCCAGCAGCTATAGCGGGAGGGGGGGCAATGAGCAGTACTTC
TRBJ1-1	TRBV28	-	-	CASSPHGNTEAFF	TGTGCCAGCAGTCCGCATGGGAACACTGAAGCTTTCTTT
TRBJ2-3	TRBV24-1	-	TRBD1	CATTKGAGDSDTQYF	TGTGCCACCACCAAGGGGGCAGGTGACTCAGATACGCAGTATTTT
TRBJ2-5	TRBV20-1	-	-	CSANSWETQYF	TGCAGTGCGAATAGCTGGGAGACCCAGTACTTC
TRBJ1-4	TRBV6-5	few	-	CASSYSFTAGLPEKLFF	TGTGCCAGCAGTTACTCGTTTACAGCAGGCCTCCCTGAAAAACTGTTTTTT
TRBJ2-7	TRBV20-1	few	TRBD1	CSAKTGEVSYEQYF	TGCAGTGCAAAGACAGGGGAGGTCTCCTACGAGCAGTACTTC
TRBJ2-1	TRBV20-1	-	-	CSAGLLGGQTQYGNEQFF	TGCAGTGCTGGCCTACTCGGCGGGCAGACCCAATATGGCAATGAGCAGTTCTTC
TRBJ2-5	TRBV2	few	TRBD2	CASGTRQETQYF	TGTGCCAGCGGGACTAGACAAGAGACCCAGTACTTC
TRBJ1-5	TRBV3-1	-	-	CASSQVGGYNQPQHF	TGTGCCAGCAGCCAAGTCGGGGGCTACAATCAGCCCCAGCATTTT
TRBJ2-1	TRBV28	few	TRBD2	CASSYVRELGQFF	TGTGCCAGCAGTTACGTGCGGGAGTTGGGGCAGTTCTTC
TRBJ1-2	TRBV18	-	-	CASSPPASNYGYTF	TGTGCCAGCTCACCACCGGCATCTAACTATGGCTACACCTTC
TRBJ2-7	TRBV12-3/TRBV12-4	few	TRBD1	CASKPGQGVYEQYF	TGTGCCAGCAAGCCAGGACAGGGGGTCTACGAGCAGTACTTC
TRBJ2-7	TRBV5-1	-	-	CASSPGDSPYEQYF	TGCGCCAGCAGCCCGGGGGACAGCCCTTACGAGCAGTACTTC
TRBJ1-4	TRBV28	-	TRBD1	CASTHGGQGAEKLFF	TGTGCCAGCACCCATGGTGGACAGGGGGCAGAAAAACTGTTTTTT
TRBJ1-5	TRBV20-1	-	TRBD1	CSAKGQGDSKPQHF	TGCAGTGCGAAAGGACAGGGGGATTCTAAGCCCCAGCATTTT
TRBJ2-7	TRBV6-5	-	TRBD2	CASSRKVGGSYEQYF	TGTGCCAGCTCGCGAAAGGTCGGCGGGAGTTACGAGCAGTACTTC
TRBJ2-2	TRBV6-1	few	-	CASSELVGNTGELFF	TGTGCCAGCAGTGAACTCGTGGGGAACACCGGGGAGCTGTTTTTT
TRBJ1-6	TRBV27	-	TRBD1	CASSVGTGVSPLHF	TGTGCCAGCAGTGTAGGGACAGGGGTTTCACCCCTCCACTTT
TRBJ1-4	TRBV10-1	-	-	CASSDNMGEKLFF	TGCGCCAGCAGTGATAATATGGGCGAAAAACTGTTTTTT
TRBJ1-2	TRBV12-3/TRBV12-4	-	TRBD1	CASSRQGACGYTF	TGTGCCAGCAGTCGACAGGGGGCGTGTGGCTACACCTTC
TRBJ2-5	TRBV2	-	TRBD2	CASKGLAGEVATQYF	TGTGCCAGCAAGGGACTAGCGGGAGAAGTTGCGACCCAGTACTTC
TRBJ2-1	TRBV9	-	-	CASSGTLGRNEQFF	TGTGCCAGCAGCGGGACCCTCGGGCGCAATGAGCAGTTCTTC
TRBJ1-5	TRBV27	-	TRBD1	CASSPTQGYQPQHF	TGTGCCAGCAGTCCCACACAGGGGTATCAGCCCCAGCATTTT
TRBJ2-7	TRBV7-8	-	-	CASSPRRISYEQYF	TGTGCCAGCAGCCCCCGACGGATCTCCTACGAGCAGTACTTC
TRBJ2-7	TRBV5-1	-	-	CASSIRDSRINEQYF	TGCGCCAGCAGCATCCGGGACTCCCGGATAAACGAGCAGTACTTC
TRBJ2-2	TRBV6-6	-	TRBD1	CASSRGTANTGELFF	TGTGCCAGCAGCAGGGGGACAGCGAACACCGGGGAGCTGTTTTTT
TRBJ2-3	TRBV5-1	-	-	CASSFSGSSSTDTQYF	TGCGCCAGCAGCTTTAGCGGAAGCTCTAGCACAGATACGCAGTATTTT
TRBJ2-3	TRBV2	-	TRBD2	CASSRTPLLAGGTDTQYF	TGTGCCAGCAGTAGAACCCCCTTACTAGCGGGAGGCACAGATACGCAGTATTTT
TRBJ2-7	TRBV29-1	-	TRBD2	CSVPPGGPSEQYF	TGCAGCGTTCCCCCGGGGGGACCTTCCGAGCAGTACTTC